Detailed here is one TCR beta chain. Its specificity is unknown. Germline assignment: CDR1 MGHDK and CDR2 SYGVNS. This CDR3 comprises 15 residues. Trimming at V came to 10 bases and at J to 0 bases, leaving 8 bases not matched to a gene. This entry belongs to a study of blood T cells in healthy people across ages. Study-level findings and limits: Diversity of TCR beta per million T cells declined in a roughly linear way with age.

Primers used in a second PCR of roughly 7 to 11 cycles were a sample-barcoded 5' primer and a J-beta primer mix. TCRdb re-analysed the 5' RACE reads in MiXCR, keeping a single row per CDR3 protein. The data contain roughly 1.9 million distinct CDR3 sequences, more than 35% of them seen just once; the ten biggest clones take up about 21%. The receptor comes from a human donor in good health. The gene calls are TRBV25-1 and TRBJ1-5, with 8 bases fitting TRBD1. Specimen: blood. The CDR3 DNA reads as TGTGCCACCGGCCCGACAGGGGATAGCAATCAGCCCCAGCATTTT. This encodes CATGPTGDSNQPQHF.